Listed here is a single T cell receptor beta chain. Its antigen is unidentified. Each subset's genomic DNA was split evenly across several immunoSEQ plates. The assay was immunoSEQ multiplex PCR, and TCRdb's table has in-frame clones only and misses some. The table has about a million clones, around three quarters seen once. The data stem from a study of shared clonotypes between healthy human individuals. Study results and caveats: The naive CD4 repertoires of several donors were compared, and roughly 5% of clonotypes were shared.

The V end lost 5 bases, the J end lost 8 bases, and 25 bases lay between the germline ends. The CDR3 is 16 amino acids. Germline V lookup: CDR1 SGHTA, CDR2 FQGNSA. Sequenced input: memory CD4+ T cells from PBMCs. The subset was: CD45RA-negative fraction. This chain uses TRBV7-2 with TRBJ2-7; D possibly matches TRBD1 or TRBD2 (5 bases each). This clonotype was obtained from a man younger than 35 in good health. Some clones in this sample may be carry-over from other donors' samples. The CDR3 coding sequence is TGTGCCAGCAGCAGCCGTGATGGGGGAATAGGGTGGCAGCAGTACTTC. It specifies CASSSRDGGIGWQQYF.